This entry describes one T cell receptor beta chain. Its antigen is not identified. A much larger clonotype is one base distant, so this may be a read error. Tregs were sorted as CD4+CD25+CD127-/low cells. The CDR3 is made up of 15 amino acids. Germline assignment: CDR1 SGHRS and CDR2 YFSETQ. Overall study findings and caveats: Tumor Tregs overlapped most with tumor, then blood, naive CD4+ cells.

Each CDR3 protein gets one entry after TCRdb re-called the 5' RACE reads with MiXCR. The sample holds fewer than 75,000 distinct CDR3 sequences; about 25% are singletons and the top ten take less than 2.5%. This sequence was found in a female donor with breast cancer. The sequencing sample was made of tumor-infiltrating Tregs sorted from the breast tumor. The chain combines TRBV5-1 with TRBJ2-1; D is ambiguous. The CDR3 DNA reads as TGCGCCAGCAGCTCCGACACGAGCTCCTACAATGGGCAGTTCTTC. This encodes CASSSDTSSYNGQFF.